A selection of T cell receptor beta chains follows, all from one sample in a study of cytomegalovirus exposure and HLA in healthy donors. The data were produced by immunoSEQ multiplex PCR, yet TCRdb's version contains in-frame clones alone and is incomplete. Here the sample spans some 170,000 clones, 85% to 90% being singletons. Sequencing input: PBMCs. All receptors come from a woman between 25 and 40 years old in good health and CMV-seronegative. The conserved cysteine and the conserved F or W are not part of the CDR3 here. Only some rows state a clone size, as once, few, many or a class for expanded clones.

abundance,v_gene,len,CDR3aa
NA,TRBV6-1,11,ASSEDSFYEQY
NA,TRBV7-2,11,ASSTYPYIAAF
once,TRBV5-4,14,ASSATGTGNTGELF
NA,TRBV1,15,TSSQTFETGAPYEQY
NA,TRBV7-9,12,ASNRGTSTDTQY
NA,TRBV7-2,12,ASSSVTANTEAF
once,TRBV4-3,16,ASSQEGQGASFGNTIY
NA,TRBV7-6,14,ASSLSPGDNTGELF
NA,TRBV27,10,ASSLTGGEQY
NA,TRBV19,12,ASSPGTGSYEQY
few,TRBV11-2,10,ASREDREKYT